This record looks at one TCR beta chain sequence and its context. Its antigen is still unknown. Assay: immunoSEQ multiplex PCR; the TCRdb copy retains only in-frame clones and omits some. The data show about 130,000 clones, with about 80% seen just once and just under 30% held by the top ten. The data were obtained in a study of cytomegalovirus exposure and HLA in healthy donors. On the study more broadly: The approximately 120 validation repertoires and the roughly 670 first-cohort repertoires shared a platform, a later analysis reported. Study results and caveats: Most TCR sequences proved rare, with some public TCRs found in many donors. Specificity of three CMV-associated chains for CMV antigens was verified in vitro.

There are 15 residues in the CDR3. V shed 5 bases and J 4 bases; nucleotides not matched to a gene: 8. The germline CDR1 and CDR2 sequences are SGHAT and FQNNGV. The sample taken for sequencing was PBMCs. This receptor was obtained from a man in his thirties or forties in good health and CMV-seropositive. The chain links TRBV11-2 to TRBJ1-1; 9 bases match TRBD1. The CDR3 protein is CASSGFRTGVTEAFF. CDR3 DNA sequence: TGTGCCAGCAGCGGATTTAGGACAGGGGTCACTGAAGCTTTCTTT.